Listed below are T cell receptor beta chains from one sample, sequenced in a study of vaccination effects on CD4 cells after COVID-19. For these receptors, no antigen is known. TCRdb's table, derived via immunoSEQ multiplex PCR, lists solely in-frame clones and lacks some. The sample holds approximately 65,000 clones, around 69% seen once. Sequencing used CD4+ T cells from PBMCs cultured with HCoV-229E spike peptides, obtained after COVID-19 vaccination. The receptors originated from a human donor who received a COVID-19 vaccine. The CDR3 runs from the conserved cysteine through the conserved F or W. Fields, in order: D gene, V gene, clone size, J gene, CDR3 DNA, CDR3 protein. D genes are given only for firm matches. Clone size is given for some rows only: seen once, a few or many times, or a class if the clone is expanded.

>.|TRBV28|.|TRBJ2-1
TGTGCCAGCCCTCATGTAGGGCAGGGCTATGAGCAGTTCTTC
CASPHVGQGYEQFF
>TRBD1|TRBV12-3/TRBV12-4|.|TRBJ2-1
TGTGCCAGCAGTAACAGGGGCAACAATGAGCAGTTCTTC
CASSNRGNNEQFF
>.|TRBV5-1|.|TRBJ2-5
TGCGCCAGCAGCTTGCGGAGTAACCTTGTCGAGACCCAGTACTTC
CASSLRSNLVETQYF
>TRBD1|TRBV24-1|once|TRBJ2-5
TGTGCCACCAGAGGGACAGGGGGCCAAGAGACCCAGTACTTC
CATRGTGGQETQYF
>.|TRBV27|.|TRBJ1-2
TGTGCCAGCAGTTCAGTGGGGGTGGGCTACACCTTC
CASSSVGVGYTF
>TRBD1|TRBV24-1|.|TRBJ1-4
TGTGCCACCAGTGATACACAGGGGGCAGGGGAAAAACTGTTTTTT
CATSDTQGAGEKLFF
>TRBD1|TRBV18|.|TRBJ1-2
TGTGCCAGCTCACCAGTGGGACAGGGCGTTCGTGGCTACACCTTC
CASSPVGQGVRGYTF
>.|TRBV29-1|.|TRBJ1-1
TGCAGCGTTAACGACGGAAACACTGAAGCTTTCTTT
CSVNDGNTEAFF
>.|TRBV6-5|few|TRBJ2-2
TGTGCCAGCAGACAGGATACGAACACCGGGGAGCTGTTTTTT
CASRQDTNTGELFF
>.|TRBV7-2|.|TRBJ1-3
TGTGCCAGCAGCTTTACGGGCTCTGGAAACACCATATATTTT
CASSFTGSGNTIYF
>.|TRBV12-3/TRBV12-4|.|TRBJ1-2
TGTGCCAGCAGTTTGAACAGGGCCTATGGCTACACCTTC
CASSLNRAYGYTF
>.|TRBV5-1|.|TRBJ1-1
TGCGCCAGCAGCTTGGCTTCGGACGCTGAAGCTTTCTTT
CASSLASDAEAFF
>.|TRBV5-1|once|TRBJ2-1
TGCGCCAGCAAGCCGTTTTTGGAGGGGAACTACAATGAGCAGTTCTTC
CASKPFLEGNYNEQFF
>.|TRBV6-1|few|TRBJ1-1
TGTGCCAGCAGTGAAACGAGGAACACTGAAGCTTTCTTT
CASSETRNTEAFF
>.|TRBV6-5|.|TRBJ1-2
TGTGCCAGCAGTAAAACCGACATATACTATGGCTACACCTTC
CASSKTDIYYGYTF
>TRBD1|TRBV10-3|.|TRBJ1-2
TGTGCCATCACTGGTAGGACAGGGGTTGGCTATGGCTACACCTTC
CAITGRTGVGYGYTF
>TRBD1|TRBV24-1|.|TRBJ2-2
TGTGCCACCAGTGGGTCAGACAGGGGGCAGGACACCGGGGAGCTGTTTTTT
CATSGSDRGQDTGELFF
>.|TRBV27|.|TRBJ1-2
TGTGCCAGCAGTTCCTCCGGGACACAGAGTCATCGGGGCTACACCTTC
CASSSSGTQSHRGYTF
>TRBD2|TRBV10-1|once|TRBJ2-3
TGCGCCAGCAGCCCGGGGGGGAGCACAGATACGCAGTATTTT
CASSPGGSTDTQYF
>.|TRBV7-6|few|TRBJ1-4
TGTGCCAGCAGCTTATATGGGGGGAAGGATGAAAAACTGTTTTTT
CASSLYGGKDEKLFF
>.|TRBV25-1|.|TRBJ1-2
TGTGCCAGCAGTAAAGGTTATGGCTACACCTTC
CASSKGYGYTF
>.|TRBV28|few|TRBJ1-5
TGTGCCAGCAGTGTCCCCGGGGGTTATCAGCCCCAGCATTTT
CASSVPGGYQPQHF
>TRBD1|TRBV9|.|TRBJ1-1
TGTGCCAGCAGCCCAAGACAGGGTAGCAACACTGAAGCTTTCTTT
CASSPRQGSNTEAFF
>TRBD1|TRBV12-3/TRBV12-4|.|TRBJ2-4
TGTGCCAGCAGTATCAGGGGGCTGGACATTCAGTACTTC
CASSIRGLDIQYF
>.|TRBV7-3|few|TRBJ2-1
TGTGCCAGCAGCCAGAACGGAAATGAGCAGTTCTTC
CASSQNGNEQFF
>TRBD1|TRBV6-6|.|TRBJ2-2
TGTGCCAGCAGTCGAGGAGCCCGGACAGGGTTTAACACCGGGGAGCTGTTTTTT
CASSRGARTGFNTGELFF
>TRBD2|TRBV4-1|once|TRBJ2-3
TGCGCCAGCAGTTATCTAGCGGGGTCCACAGATACGCAGTATTTT
CASSYLAGSTDTQYF
>TRBD1|TRBV7-2|.|TRBJ2-5
TGTGCCAGCAGCTCCAAGGACAGGGCGGAGACCCAGTACTTC
CASSSKDRAETQYF
>TRBD1|TRBV6-5|.|TRBJ1-6
TGTGCCAGCAGTCAGAAAACAGGGGTTACACCCCTCCACTTT
CASSQKTGVTPLHF
>TRBD1|TRBV5-8|.|TRBJ1-2
TGTGCCAGCAGCTCAGGGTCGCCAGGGGGTAGCTATGGCTACACCTTC
CASSSGSPGGSYGYTF
>.|TRBV6-5|.|TRBJ1-6
TGTGCCAGCAGTTGGGAGGGGGGTAATTCACCCCTCCACTTT
CASSWEGGNSPLHF
>TRBD1|TRBV3-1/TRBV3-2|few|TRBJ2-1
TGTGCCAGCAGCCCTGCTAGGGGGCGAAATGAGCAGTTCTTC
CASSPARGRNEQFF
>TRBD2|TRBV7-3|.|TRBJ2-3
TGTGCCAGCAGCTTCGGGGGGGATACGCAGTATTTT
CASSFGGDTQYF
>TRBD1|TRBV9|few|TRBJ2-4
TGTGCCAGCAACACAGGGGATAAAAACATTCAGTACTTC
CASNTGDKNIQYF
>TRBD1|TRBV3-1/TRBV3-2|.|TRBJ2-3
TGTGCCAGCAGCCAAGACCGGGACAGGAGTGCAGATACGCAGTATTTT
CASSQDRDRSADTQYF
>.|TRBV6-5|.|TRBJ1-1
TGTGCCAGCAGTTACGTAGGGGGGCGGGACACTGAAGCTTTCTTT
CASSYVGGRDTEAFF
>TRBD1|TRBV30|few|TRBJ2-3
TGTGCCTGGAGTGTAGGGGGCCTCACAGATACGCAGTATTTT
CAWSVGGLTDTQYF
>.|TRBV2|.|TRBJ1-2
TGTGCCAGCACCCCCCGGGGGCGGGACTATGGCTACACCTTC
CASTPRGRDYGYTF
>.|TRBV2|.|TRBJ2-3
TGTGCCAGCAGTGATAACGGGCTGCGATTAACAGATACGCAGTATTTT
CASSDNGLRLTDTQYF
>TRBD1|TRBV7-2|.|TRBJ2-4
TGTGCCAGCAGCTTACAGGGGGTCAAAAACATTCAGTACTTC
CASSLQGVKNIQYF
>.|TRBV5-6|.|TRBJ1-4
TGTGCCAGCAGCTTGATTAAGGGTTTAGATGAAAAACTGTTTTTT
CASSLIKGLDEKLFF
>.|TRBV28|.|TRBJ2-5
TGTGCCAGCAGCCTAGGGGAGAGGGCCCAGTACTTC
CASSLGERAQYF
>.|TRBV6-2/TRBV6-3|.|TRBJ1-1
TGTGCCAGCAGCCCGTACCCATCCCAGACTGAAGCTTTCTTT
CASSPYPSQTEAFF
>.|TRBV2|once|TRBJ1-2
TGTGCCAGCGGAAGGGAGAACTATGGCTACACCTTC
CASGRENYGYTF
>TRBD1|TRBV7-2|few|TRBJ1-2
TGTGCCAGCAGCCCACGGGACAGGGTATATGGCTACACCTTC
CASSPRDRVYGYTF
>.|TRBV10-3|few|TRBJ1-2
TGTGCCAACCGGGACGCTAACTATGGCTACACCTTC
CANRDANYGYTF
>TRBD1|TRBV6-4|.|TRBJ1-2
TGTGCCAGCAGTGTAACTGGGACAGCGGTAACCCTCTATGGCTACACCTTC
CASSVTGTAVTLYGYTF
>.|TRBV2|.|TRBJ1-2
TGTGCCAGCAGTCCGGACAGCGCCTATGGCTACACCTTC
CASSPDSAYGYTF